The rows below give T cell receptor beta chains drawn from one sample of a study of shared clonotypes between healthy human individuals. Clones were sequenced by immunoSEQ multiplex PCR, and TCRdb holds only the in-frame ones, with some missing. The sample lists about 1.1 million clones; 60% to 80% were seen once. The sample was memory CD4+ T cells from PBMCs. The receptors derive from a man aged 18-30 years in good health. Some clones in this sample may be carry-over from other donors' samples. CDR3s include the opening cysteine and the closing phenylalanine or tryptophan. Each record gives: D gene, J gene, V gene, CDR3 length, clone size, CDR3 DNA, CDR3 protein. The D gene is left open where the match is weak. Size values are once, few and many counts, or a class for expanded clones, and some rows have none.

>-|TRBJ1-3|TRBV28|15|many
TGTGCCAGCAGTCGAGAGCAGCTCTCTGGAAACACCATATATTTT
CASSREQLSGNTIYF
>TRBD1|TRBJ1-6|TRBV30|14|-
TGTGCCTGGAGTACCGGGACAGTTAATTCACCCCTCCACTTT
CAWSTGTVNSPLHF
>-|TRBJ1-1|TRBV9|14|few
TGTGCCAGCGGCCGAGGGTTGGGGAACACTGAAGCTTTCTTT
CASGRGLGNTEAFF
>TRBD2|TRBJ2-7|TRBV9|19|-
TGTGCCAGCAGCCCCCGGACTAGCGGGAGGCCTGGCTGGGAGGACGAGCAGTACTTC
CASSPRTSGRPGWEDEQYF
>-|TRBJ2-7|TRBV27|14|-
TGTGCCAGCAGTCCCCACCCGTTCGGTTACGAGCAGTACTTC
CASSPHPFGYEQYF
>TRBD1|TRBJ2-7|TRBV28|16|-
TGTGCCAGCAGCCGGCGAAAGGACAGGGGTAAGTGCGAGCAGTACTTC
CASSRRKDRGKCEQYF
>TRBD1|TRBJ2-1|TRBV9|14|-
TGTGCCAGCAGCGAACTACAGGGGGCGAATGAGCAGTTCTTC
CASSELQGANEQFF
>TRBD2|TRBJ2-2|TRBV9|16|-
TGTGCCAGCAGCCCCCAGCGGGGGCCGAACACCGGGGAGCTGTTTTTT
CASSPQRGPNTGELFF
>-|TRBJ1-1|TRBV7-3|13|-
TGTGCCAGCAGCTCGGGGAAAAACACTGAAGCTTTCTTT
CASSSGKNTEAFF
>TRBD2|TRBJ2-3|TRBV29-1|14|-
TGCAGCGTTTTGGCTAGCGGGAGTCGGGATACGCAGTATTTT
CSVLASGSRDTQYF
>-|TRBJ1-5|TRBV6-5|15|-
TGTGCCAGCAGTTACAGCAGGCATAGCAATCAGCCCCAGCATTTT
CASSYSRHSNQPQHF
>-|TRBJ2-7|TRBV5-1|15|-
TGCGCCAGCAGCTCGGGCAACGGTAGATACTACGAGCAGTACTTC
CASSSGNGRYYEQYF
>TRBD2|TRBJ2-4|TRBV4-2|17|many
TGTGCCAGCAGCCGAGCAGAAAGCGGGGCCACCAAAAACATTCAGTACTTC
CASSRAESGATKNIQYF
>TRBD1|TRBJ2-1|TRBV6-5|13|-
TGTGCCAGCAGAACGGGACAGTACAATGAGCAGTTCTTC
CASRTGQYNEQFF
>TRBD1|TRBJ2-7|TRBV5-4|15|few
TGTGCCAGCTCCCTAAGTGGGACAGGAATCTACGAGCAGTACTTC
CASSLSGTGIYEQYF
>TRBD1|TRBJ2-3|TRBV19|14|few
TGTGCCGGGACCGGGACAGAAGACACAGATACGCAGTATTTT
CAGTGTEDTDTQYF
>TRBD2|TRBJ2-1|TRBV27|16|-
TGTGCCAGCAGATCCCTAGCGGGAGGGTCCTACAATGAGCAGTTCTTC
CASRSLAGGSYNEQFF
>-|TRBJ2-7|TRBV4-2|14|-
TGTGCCAGCAGCCAAGGGAGACGGGCCTACGAGCAGTACTTC
CASSQGRRAYEQYF
>-|TRBJ1-5|TRBV7-8|14|-
TGTGCCAGCAGCTTAGCGAGCGATTATCAGCCCCAGCATTTT
CASSLASDYQPQHF
>TRBD2|TRBJ2-7|TRBV19|15|few
TGTGCCAGTAGTAGTGGGACTATACCTTCCTACGAGCAGTACTTC
CASSSGTIPSYEQYF
>TRBD1|TRBJ2-7|TRBV28|14|-
TGTGCCAGCAGTTCGGGACAGGGAACCTACGAGCAGTACTTC
CASSSGQGTYEQYF
>-|TRBJ2-2|TRBV7-6|14|once
TGTGCCAGCAGCTTAAGACCGACGTCCGGGGAGCTGTTTTTT
CASSLRPTSGELFF
>TRBD2|TRBJ2-1|TRBV5-6|15|-
TGTGCCAGCAGCCGACCTAGCGGGAGAGGCAATGAGCAGTTCTTC
CASSRPSGRGNEQFF
>-|TRBJ2-7|TRBV29-1|12|-
TGCAGCGCCTCGGGACATAACTACGAGCAGTACTTC
CSASGHNYEQYF
>TRBD1|TRBJ1-1|TRBV7-8|15|-
TGTGCCAGCAGCTTGGGACAGGGGGCCAACACTGAAGCTTTCTTT
CASSLGQGANTEAFF
>TRBD1|TRBJ1-4|TRBV15|15|-
TGTGCCACCAGCAGACCGGACAGGGGGGACGAAAAACTGTTTTTT
CATSRPDRGDEKLFF
>-|TRBJ1-2|TRBV4-1|18|-
TGCGCCAGCAGCCAACAAACATCCGGGGGCAGGGGACGTTATGGCTACACCTTC
CASSQQTSGGRGRYGYTF
>-|TRBJ2-7|TRBV28|15|few
TGTGCCAGCAGTTTGTGGCAGACTCCCAACTACGAGCAGTACTTC
CASSLWQTPNYEQYF
>-|TRBJ2-2|TRBV5-1|21|-
TGCGCCAGCAGCTCGTTATACAGGGTAGGACTTGGAACCGCGAACACCGGGGAGCTGTTTTTT
CASSSLYRVGLGTANTGELFF
>-|TRBJ2-1|TRBV7-3|14|-
TGTGCCAGCGGCAACTATGGCTCCTACAATGAGCAGTTCTTC
CASGNYGSYNEQFF
>-|TRBJ1-1|TRBV10-1|14|-
TGCGCCAGCAGTCCCGGGTCGATCGGCACTGAAGCTTTCTTT
CASSPGSIGTEAFF
>-|TRBJ2-3|TRBV5-1|14|-
TGCGCCAGCAGCTTGTCTAGCGGCACAGATACGCAGTATTTT
CASSLSSGTDTQYF
>-|TRBJ2-7|TRBV11-2|15|-
TGTGCCAGCAGCTTATTAGGCGACTACTCCTACGAGCAGTACTTC
CASSLLGDYSYEQYF
>-|TRBJ1-1|TRBV5-1|13|-
TGCGCCAGCAGCAGGGTTGGCGAGGCAGAAGCTTTCTTT
CASSRVGEAEAFF
>TRBD1|TRBJ1-1|TRBV28|17|-
TGTGCCAGCAGTCCCCTTGGACAGGGGGCCAAGAACACTGAAGCTTTCTTT
CASSPLGQGAKNTEAFF
>-|TRBJ2-7|TRBV10-2|17|-
TGCGCCAGCAATACCTCCCCGGGACAGCTCGGCGGGGGCGAGCAGTACTTC
CASNTSPGQLGGGEQYF
>-|TRBJ2-3|TRBV5-1|14|-
TGCGCCAGCAGCTTAACAGGGCCCACAGATACGCAGTATTTT
CASSLTGPTDTQYF
>-|TRBJ1-4|TRBV7-2|16|-
TGTGCCAGCAGCTTAGTGGGGCTTTTAAGGGACGAAAAACTGTTTTTT
CASSLVGLLRDEKLFF
>-|TRBJ2-5|TRBV7-3|13|-
TGTGCCAGCAGCTTAACGCCCCAAGAGACCCAGTACTTC
CASSLTPQETQYF
>-|TRBJ1-2|TRBV10-3|13|-
TGTGCCATCAGTGAGTCAACAGGGTATGGCTACACCTTC
CAISESTGYGYTF
>TRBD1|TRBJ1-1|TRBV7-8|14|-
TGTGCCAGCAGCCAGAACAGGGGGAGCACTGAAGCTTTCTTT
CASSQNRGSTEAFF
>-|TRBJ2-2|TRBV25-1|13|-
TGTGCCAGCAGATCGACAAACACCGGGGAGCTGTTTTTT
CASRSTNTGELFF
>-|TRBJ1-2|TRBV5-1|13|-
TGCGCCAGCAGCTTGGGGCAGGGCGCTGGCTACACCTTC
CASSLGQGAGYTF
>-|TRBJ1-2|TRBV9|13|-
TGTGCCAGCAGCCACCGGACAGTCGGTGGCTACACCTTC
CASSHRTVGGYTF
>TRBD1|TRBJ1-5|TRBV19|16|-
TGTGCCAGTAGTATAGGACAGGGCCTCTACAATCAGCCCCAGCATTTT
CASSIGQGLYNQPQHF
>TRBD1|TRBJ1-4|TRBV6-5|13|-
TGTGCCAGCAGGGAAGGACAGGGCGAAAAACTGTTTTTT
CASREGQGEKLFF
>-|TRBJ2-7|TRBV6-1|15|-
TGTGCCAGCATTTCCCCGGGCAGGGAAACCTACGAGCAGTACTTC
CASISPGRETYEQYF
>TRBD2|TRBJ2-3|TRBV5-4|14|-
TGTGCCAGCCCAGCGGGGGCTAACACAGATACGCAGTATTTT
CASPAGANTDTQYF
>-|TRBJ1-1|TRBV28|12|-
TGTGCCAGCAGTTTCAGGTCAAGTATAGCTTTCTTT
CASSFRSSIAFF
>-|TRBJ2-2|TRBV6-5|14|many
TGTGCCAGCAAACCCGGGTCGGTAACCGGGGAGCTGTTTTTT
CASKPGSVTGELFF
>TRBD1|TRBJ2-7|TRBV6-1|15|many
TGTGCCAGCAGTGAAAGGACAGGGTTGACCTACGAGCAGTACTTC
CASSERTGLTYEQYF
>-|TRBJ2-7|TRBV7-8|13|-
TGTGCCAGCAGCTTGAATCGGGACTACGAGCAGTACTTC
CASSLNRDYEQYF
>-|TRBJ2-7|TRBV9|15|-
TGTGCCAGCAGCGTAGATTCCGCGGCGACCTACGAGCAGTACTTC
CASSVDSAATYEQYF